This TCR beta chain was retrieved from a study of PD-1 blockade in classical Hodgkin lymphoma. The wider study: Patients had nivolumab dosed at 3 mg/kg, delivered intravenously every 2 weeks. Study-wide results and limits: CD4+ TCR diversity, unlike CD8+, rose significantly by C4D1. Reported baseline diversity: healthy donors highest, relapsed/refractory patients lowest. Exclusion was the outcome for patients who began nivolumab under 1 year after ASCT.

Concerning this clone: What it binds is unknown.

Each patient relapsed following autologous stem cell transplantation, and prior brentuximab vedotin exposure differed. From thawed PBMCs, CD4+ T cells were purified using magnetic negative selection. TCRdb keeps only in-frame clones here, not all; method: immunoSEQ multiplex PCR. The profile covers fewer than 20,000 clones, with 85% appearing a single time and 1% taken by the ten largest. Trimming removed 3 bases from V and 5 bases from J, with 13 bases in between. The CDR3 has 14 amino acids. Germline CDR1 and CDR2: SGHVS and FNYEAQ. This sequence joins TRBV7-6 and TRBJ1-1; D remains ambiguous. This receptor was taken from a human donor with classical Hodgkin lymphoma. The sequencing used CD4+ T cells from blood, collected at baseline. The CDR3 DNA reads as TGTGCCAGCAGCTTCGGACGCGGGAAAACTGAAGCTTTCTTT. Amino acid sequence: CASSFGRGKTEAFF.